This entry concerns a single TCR beta chain. The antigen is undetermined. The sample originates from a study of regulatory T cells in long-lasting Graves disease. Background on the study: Patients met the persistent Graves' disease definition after over 5 years of antithyroid drugs with positive TSH receptor antibodies. The study, taken as a whole, reports: Among the persistent patients, 2,741 public clonotypes were shared, more than the 750 to 1,000 shared among new patients. Newly diagnosed disease favored TRBV20-1 and TRBJ2-1 over persistent disease.

Sample time point: persistent/refractory GD, antithyroid drugs over 5 years with positive TRAb. PBMC-extracted RNA yielded the TCR library. Germline V gene lookup returns CDR1 DFQATT and CDR2 SNEGSKA (reference sequence). V gave up 5 bases and J gave up 3 bases, with 7 bases separating them. The CDR3 has 11 residues. According to the study, TCR beta libraries were built with iRepertoire HTBI primers and CDR3-region Arm-PCR. From the multiplex PCR reads, TCRdb called clonotypes with MiXCR, one entry per CDR3 protein. The data hold some 330,000 distinct CDR3 sequences, with 20% to 25% observed a single time.

The sequence derives from a woman in her 40s with Graves disease. The chain links TRBV20-1 to TRBJ1-1; D call uncertain. The specimen comprised peripheral blood mononuclear cells (PBMCs), sampled when the disease was refractory, from a patient treated with antithyroid drugs. In nucleotides, the CDR3 is TGCAGTGCTGGGTTCTACACTGAAGCTTTCTTT. Residues: CSAGFYTEAFF.